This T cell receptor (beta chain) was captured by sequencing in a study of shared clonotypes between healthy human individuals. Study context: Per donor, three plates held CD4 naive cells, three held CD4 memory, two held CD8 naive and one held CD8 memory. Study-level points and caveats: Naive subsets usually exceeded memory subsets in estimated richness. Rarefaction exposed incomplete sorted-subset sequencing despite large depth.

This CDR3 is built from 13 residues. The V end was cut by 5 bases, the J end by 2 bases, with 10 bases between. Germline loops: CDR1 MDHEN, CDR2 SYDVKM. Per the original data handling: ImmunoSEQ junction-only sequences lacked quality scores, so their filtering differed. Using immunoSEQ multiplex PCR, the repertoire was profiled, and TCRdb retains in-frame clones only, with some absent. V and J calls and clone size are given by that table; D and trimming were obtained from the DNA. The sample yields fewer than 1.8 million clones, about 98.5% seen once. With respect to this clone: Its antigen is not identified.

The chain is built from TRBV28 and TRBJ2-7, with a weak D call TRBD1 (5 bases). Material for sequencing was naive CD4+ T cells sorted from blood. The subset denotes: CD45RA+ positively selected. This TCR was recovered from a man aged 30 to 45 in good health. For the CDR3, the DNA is TGTGCCAGCAGTCCCTACAGGACCTACGAGCAGTACTTC. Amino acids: CASSPYRTYEQYF.